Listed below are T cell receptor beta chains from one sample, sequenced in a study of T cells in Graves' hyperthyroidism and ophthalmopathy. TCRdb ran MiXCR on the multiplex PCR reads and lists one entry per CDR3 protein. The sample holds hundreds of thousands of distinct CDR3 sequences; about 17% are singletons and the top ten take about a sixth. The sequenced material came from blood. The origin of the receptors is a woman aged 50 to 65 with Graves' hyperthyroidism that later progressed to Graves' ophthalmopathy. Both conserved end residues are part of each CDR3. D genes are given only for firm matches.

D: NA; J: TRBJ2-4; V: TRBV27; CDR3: CASRSDSGVAKNIQYF
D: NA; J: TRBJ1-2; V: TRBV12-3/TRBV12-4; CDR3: CASSYLANYGYTF
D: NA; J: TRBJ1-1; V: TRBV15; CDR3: CATSSGRLDTEAFF
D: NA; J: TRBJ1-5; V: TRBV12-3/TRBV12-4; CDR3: CASSWSPPGGSNQPQHF
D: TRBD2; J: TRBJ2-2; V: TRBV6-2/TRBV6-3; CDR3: CASTVAGFTGELFF
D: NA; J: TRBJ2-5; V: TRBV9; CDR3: CASNTGGQETQYF
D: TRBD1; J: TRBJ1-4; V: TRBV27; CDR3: CASKRDRGLTTNEKLFF
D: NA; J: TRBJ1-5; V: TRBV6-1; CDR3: CASQGYGGGQPQHF
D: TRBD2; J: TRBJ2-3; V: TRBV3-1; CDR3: CASSQGGAGVADTQYF
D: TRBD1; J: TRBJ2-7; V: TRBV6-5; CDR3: CASSYSRDSYYEQYF
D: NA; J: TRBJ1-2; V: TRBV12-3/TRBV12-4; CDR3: CASSFSPGATYGYTF
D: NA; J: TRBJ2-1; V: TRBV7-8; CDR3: CASSLGQGLGNEQFF
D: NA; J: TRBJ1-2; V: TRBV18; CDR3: CASSPTRKEGYGYTF
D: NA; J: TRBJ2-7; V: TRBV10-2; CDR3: CASSWDGDLEQYF
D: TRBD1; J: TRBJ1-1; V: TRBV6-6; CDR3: CASSYTPDRLDTEAFF
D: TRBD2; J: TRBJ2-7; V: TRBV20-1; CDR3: CSARTSGLYEQYF
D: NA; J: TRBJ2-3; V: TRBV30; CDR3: CAWGLGQSTDTQYF
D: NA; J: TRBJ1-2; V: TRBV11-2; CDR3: CASSLGHGGGYTF
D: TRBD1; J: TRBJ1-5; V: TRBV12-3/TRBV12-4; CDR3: CASSLVGQGDQPQHF
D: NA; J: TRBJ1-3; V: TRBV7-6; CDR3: CASSLAAENSGNTIYF
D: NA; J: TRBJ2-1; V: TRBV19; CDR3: CASSMTGLTYNEQFF
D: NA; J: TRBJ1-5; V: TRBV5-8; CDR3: CASSPDQNNQPQHF
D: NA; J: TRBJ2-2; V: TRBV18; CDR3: CASSPFGPPWNTGELFF
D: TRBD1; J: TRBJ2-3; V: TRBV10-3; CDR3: CAMNGQGRGDTQYF
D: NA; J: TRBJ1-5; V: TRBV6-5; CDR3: CASSYSGDANQPQHF
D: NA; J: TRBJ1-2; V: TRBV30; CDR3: CAWSVTSYGYTF
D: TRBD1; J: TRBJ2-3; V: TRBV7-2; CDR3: CASSFARTGADTQYF
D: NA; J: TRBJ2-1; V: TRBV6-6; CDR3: CASSYGEFSSYNEQFF
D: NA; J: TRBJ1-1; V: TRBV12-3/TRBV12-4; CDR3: CASSYNRNTEAFF
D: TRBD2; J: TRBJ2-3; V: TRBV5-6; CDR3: CASSFLASGGADTQYF
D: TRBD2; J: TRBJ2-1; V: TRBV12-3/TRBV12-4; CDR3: CASSFGGGVQNEQFF
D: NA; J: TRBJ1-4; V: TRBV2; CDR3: CASSELRAANEKLFF
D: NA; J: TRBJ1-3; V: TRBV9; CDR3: CASSVGGQRLGNTIYF
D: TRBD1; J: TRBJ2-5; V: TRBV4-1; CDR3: CASSQGQQETQYF
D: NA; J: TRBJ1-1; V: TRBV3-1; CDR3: CASEGYTEAFF
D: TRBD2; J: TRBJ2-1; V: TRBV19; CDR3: CASRGGGLAGGHEQFF
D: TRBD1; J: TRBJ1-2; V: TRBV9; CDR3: CASSDLRTGFYGYTF
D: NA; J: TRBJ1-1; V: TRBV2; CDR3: CASSAYGEAFF
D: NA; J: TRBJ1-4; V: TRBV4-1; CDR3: CASSQVGRGRGYEKLFF
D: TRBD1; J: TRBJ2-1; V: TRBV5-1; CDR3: CASRDRAVDEQFF